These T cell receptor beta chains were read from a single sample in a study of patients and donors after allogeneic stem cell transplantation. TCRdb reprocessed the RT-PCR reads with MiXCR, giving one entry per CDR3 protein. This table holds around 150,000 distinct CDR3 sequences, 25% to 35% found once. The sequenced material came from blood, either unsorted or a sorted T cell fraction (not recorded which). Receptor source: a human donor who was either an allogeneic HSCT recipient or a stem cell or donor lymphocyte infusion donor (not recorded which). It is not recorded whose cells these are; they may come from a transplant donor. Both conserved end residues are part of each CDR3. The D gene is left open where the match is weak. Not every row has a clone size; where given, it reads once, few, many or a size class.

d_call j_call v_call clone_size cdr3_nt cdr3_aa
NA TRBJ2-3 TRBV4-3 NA TGCGCCAGCAGCCAAGATAACGACGCCCCTCCAGATACGCAGTATTTT CASSQDNDAPPDTQYF
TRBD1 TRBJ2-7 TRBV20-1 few TGCAGTGCTAGAGTCCCGGACAGGGGCTACGAGCAGTACTTC CSARVPDRGYEQYF
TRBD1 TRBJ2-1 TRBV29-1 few TGCAGCGTTGATGGGACAGGGGATGAGCAGTTCTTC CSVDGTGDEQFF
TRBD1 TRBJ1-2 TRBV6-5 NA TGTGCCAGCAGAGAATACGACAGGGATGGCTACACCTTC CASREYDRDGYTF
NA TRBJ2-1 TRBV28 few TGTGCCAGCAGTTCCGAGGACCCAAACGGCAGTGAGCAGTTCTTC CASSSEDPNGSEQFF
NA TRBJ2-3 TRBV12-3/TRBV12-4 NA TGTGCCAGCAGTCCCCTACTAGAGACGAGCACAGATACGCAGTATTTT CASSPLLETSTDTQYF
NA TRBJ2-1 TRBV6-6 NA TGTGCCAGCAGCCTTTCCCCATACAATGAGCAGTTCTTC CASSLSPYNEQFF
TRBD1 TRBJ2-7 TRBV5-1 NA TGCGCCAGCAGCTTGGTACAGGGGCCCCACGAGCAGTACTTC CASSLVQGPHEQYF
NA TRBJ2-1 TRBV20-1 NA TGCAGTGCCAGTCCCGGCCAGAATCCCTACAATGAGCAGTTCTTC CSASPGQNPYNEQFF
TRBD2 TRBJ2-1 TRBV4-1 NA TGCGCCAGCAGCCAATGGACTAGCGGGACCTCCTACAATGAGCAGTTCTTC CASSQWTSGTSYNEQFF
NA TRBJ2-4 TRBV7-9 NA TGTGCCAGCAGCTCCGAACCCGCGGACATTCAGTACTTC CASSSEPADIQYF
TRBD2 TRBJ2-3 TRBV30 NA TGTGCCGCTGGGGCGACTAGCGGGAGAGCAGATACGCAGTATTTT CAAGATSGRADTQYF
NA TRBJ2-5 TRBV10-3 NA TGTGCCATCAGCTCCCGGGACGGTCAAGAGACCCAGTACTTC CAISSRDGQETQYF
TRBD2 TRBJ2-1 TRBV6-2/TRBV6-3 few TGTGCCAGCGGGACTAGCGGGAGACGCAATGAGCAGTTCTTC CASGTSGRRNEQFF
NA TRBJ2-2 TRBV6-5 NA TGTGCCAGCAGTTACTACACGGGTGTGGGCCCGAACACCGGGGAGCTGTTTTTT CASSYYTGVGPNTGELFF
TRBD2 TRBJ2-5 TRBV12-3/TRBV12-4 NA TGTGCCAGCAGGGTTAGCGGGACCCAAGAGACCCAGTACTTC CASRVSGTQETQYF
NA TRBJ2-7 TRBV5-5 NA TGTGCCAGCATCCGGGGGAGACAGAACTACGAGCAGTACTTC CASIRGRQNYEQYF
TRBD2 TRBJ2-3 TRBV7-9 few TGTGCCAGCAGTCCCCGCGGGAGCTCCAGCACAGATACGCAGTATTTT CASSPRGSSSTDTQYF
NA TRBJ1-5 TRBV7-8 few TGTGCCAGCACCGACAGGAGGGGAGTGAGCAATCAGCCCCAGCATTTT CASTDRRGVSNQPQHF
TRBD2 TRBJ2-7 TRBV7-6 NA TGTGCCAGCAGCCCCAGACTAGCGGAATACGAGCAGTACTTC CASSPRLAEYEQYF
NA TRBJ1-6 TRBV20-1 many TGCAGTGCTACCGGACAGAGCTCCTATAATTCACCCCTCCACTTT CSATGQSSYNSPLHF
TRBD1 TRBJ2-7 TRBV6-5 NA TGTGCCAGCAGTTATGCAGGGGGCGCGAGGGAGCAGTACTTC CASSYAGGAREQYF
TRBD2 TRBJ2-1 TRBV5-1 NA TGCGCCAGCAGCTCTCTCGTGGGAGGGAAGGGTGAGCAGTTCTTC CASSSLVGGKGEQFF
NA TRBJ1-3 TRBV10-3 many TGTGCCATCAGTGGGGACACGGGCTCCTCTGGAAACACCATATATTTT CAISGDTGSSGNTIYF
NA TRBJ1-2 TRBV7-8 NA TGTGCCAGCAGCTCGCTGAAGGACAGCCTTCCCCTTAACTATGGCTACACCTTC CASSSLKDSLPLNYGYTF
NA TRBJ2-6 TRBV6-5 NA TGTGCCAGCAGATCAGAGAGCTCTGGGGCCAACGTCCTGACTTTC CASRSESSGANVLTF
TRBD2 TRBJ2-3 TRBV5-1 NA TGCGCCAGCAGCTTGGTGGCTAGCGGGAGGGGCACAGATACGCAGTATTTT CASSLVASGRGTDTQYF
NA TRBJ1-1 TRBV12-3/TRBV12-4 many TGTGCCAGCAGTTGGGGGGGCGCGGGCACTGAAGCTTTCTTT CASSWGGAGTEAFF
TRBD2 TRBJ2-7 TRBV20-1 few TGCAGTGCTCCGCGACTAGCGGGTACCTACGAGCAGTACTTC CSAPRLAGTYEQYF
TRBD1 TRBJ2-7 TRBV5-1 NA TGCGCCAGCAGCTTGAGACAGGGGGCGAATTACGAGCAGTACTTC CASSLRQGANYEQYF
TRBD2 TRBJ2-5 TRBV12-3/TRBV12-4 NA TGTGCCAGCAGGTCACTAGCGGGAGTTCAAGAGACCCAGTACTTC CASRSLAGVQETQYF
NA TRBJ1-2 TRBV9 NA TGTGCCAGCACGGGGCTTCACTATGGCTACACCTTC CASTGLHYGYTF
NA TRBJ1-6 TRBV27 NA TGTGCCAGCAGCGTTGGAGGATGGCTTAATTCACCCCTCCACTTT CASSVGGWLNSPLHF
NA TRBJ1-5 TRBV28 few TGTGCCAGCAGTTGGGTAATTAGCAATCAGCCCCAGCATTTT CASSWVISNQPQHF
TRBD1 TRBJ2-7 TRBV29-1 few TGCAGCGTTTGGACAGGGGAGGAGTACGAGCAGTACTTC CSVWTGEEYEQYF
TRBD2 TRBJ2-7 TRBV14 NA TGTGCCAGCAGCCAAGAACTAGCGGGAGGGCCCTACGAGCAGTACTTC CASSQELAGGPYEQYF
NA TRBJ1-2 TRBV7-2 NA TGTGCCAGCAGCCAAGGACCGGGGGAATATGGCTACACCTTC CASSQGPGEYGYTF
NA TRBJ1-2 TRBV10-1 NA TGCGCCGGCGGCGGGGGATACGGCGAGAACCCTAACTATGGCTACACCTTC CAGGGGYGENPNYGYTF
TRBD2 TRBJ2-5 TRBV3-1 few TGTGCCAGCAGACAAGATCCCCGCACTAGCGGCCAAGAGACCCAGTACTTC CASRQDPRTSGQETQYF
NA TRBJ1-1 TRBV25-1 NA TGTGCCAGCAGTGATTCGGGCAGGGTCACGAACACTGAAGCTTTCTTT CASSDSGRVTNTEAFF
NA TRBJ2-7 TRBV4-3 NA TGCGCCAGCAGCCAAGAATCGGGGGAGACTCACTACGAGCAGTACTTC CASSQESGETHYEQYF
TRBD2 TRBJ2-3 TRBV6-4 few TGTGCCAGCAGTGACTCCGGGCAGGGAGGGGATACGCAGTATTTT CASSDSGQGGDTQYF
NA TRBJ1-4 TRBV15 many TGTGCCACCAGCAGAGATCTGGGTGAAAAACTGTTTTTT CATSRDLGEKLFF
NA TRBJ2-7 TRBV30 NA TGTGCCTGGAGACGTGAGGTCGTCTACGAGCAGTACTTC CAWRREVVYEQYF
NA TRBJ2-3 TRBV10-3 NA TGTGCCATCCAGCGGGGGACAGGGTCGTCCACAGATACGCAGTATTTT CAIQRGTGSSTDTQYF
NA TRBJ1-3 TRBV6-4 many TGTGCCAGCGGCGAAAGGGGGACTGGAAACACCATATATTTT CASGERGTGNTIYF
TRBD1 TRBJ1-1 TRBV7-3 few TGTGCCAGCAGCTTAACCCCCCCGGGAACAGGGGGCTCTGAAGCTTTCTTT CASSLTPPGTGGSEAFF
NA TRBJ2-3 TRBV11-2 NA TGTGCCAGCAGGGACCTAGCAGATTCGACAGATACGCAGTATTTT CASRDLADSTDTQYF
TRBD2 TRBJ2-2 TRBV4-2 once TGTGCCAGCAGCCAAGTAGCGGGAACCGCGAACACCGGGGAGCTGTTTTTT CASSQVAGTANTGELFF
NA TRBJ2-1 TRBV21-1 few NA CASSKVGTGSRVEQFF
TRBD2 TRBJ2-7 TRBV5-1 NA TGCGCCAGCAGTTTATGGGAGGGCTACGAGCAGTACTTC CASSLWEGYEQYF
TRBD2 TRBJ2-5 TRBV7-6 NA TGTGCCAGCAGCATACCTTTCTCAGCGGGGACAGAGACCCAGTACTTC CASSIPFSAGTETQYF
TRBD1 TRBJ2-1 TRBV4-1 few TGCGCCAGCAGCCTCCCGGGACAGCCCTACAATGAGCAGTTCTTC CASSLPGQPYNEQFF
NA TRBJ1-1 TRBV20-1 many TGCAGTGCCGCTGAAACTGAAGCTTTCTTT CSAAETEAFF
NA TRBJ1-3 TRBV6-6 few TGTGCCAGCAGTTCCTCGCCCGGGTACTCCAGGTCTGGAAACACCATATATTTT CASSSSPGYSRSGNTIYF
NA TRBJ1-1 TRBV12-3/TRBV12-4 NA TGTGCCAGCAGTTTGAGGGGTTTAAGTGAAGCTTTCTTT CASSLRGLSEAFF
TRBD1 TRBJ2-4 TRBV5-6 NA TGTGCCAGCAGCTCCTGGACAGGGGGTTTAGTCAAAAACATTCAGTACTTC CASSSWTGGLVKNIQYF
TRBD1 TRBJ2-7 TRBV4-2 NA TGTGCCAGCAGCACAACCGGGACAGAAGACTACGAGCAGTACTTC CASSTTGTEDYEQYF
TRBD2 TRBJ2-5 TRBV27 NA TGTGCCAGCAATCGCGGGAGGGCCTCGGAGACCCAGTACTTC CASNRGRASETQYF
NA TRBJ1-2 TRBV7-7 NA TGTGCTAGCAACCCGGGAGGGCGTGATGGCTACACCTTC CASNPGGRDGYTF